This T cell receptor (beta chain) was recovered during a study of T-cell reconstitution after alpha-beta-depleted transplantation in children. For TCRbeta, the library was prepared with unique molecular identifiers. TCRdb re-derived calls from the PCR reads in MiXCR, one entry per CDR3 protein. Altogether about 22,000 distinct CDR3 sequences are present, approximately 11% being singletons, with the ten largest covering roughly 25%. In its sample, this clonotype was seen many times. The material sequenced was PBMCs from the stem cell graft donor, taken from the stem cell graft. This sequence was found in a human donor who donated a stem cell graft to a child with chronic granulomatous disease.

CDR3 bases: TGTGCCAGCAGTCACCGGGACAGGGTCCTCGAGCAGTACTTC. It yields the protein CASSHRDRVLEQYF. The genes are TRBV12-3 or TRBV12-4 and TRBJ2-7; 9 bases match TRBD1. The CDR3 is 14 amino acids. V lost 5 bases to trimming and J lost 6 bases; unmatched junction nucleotides: 8.